This T cell receptor (beta chain) derives from a study of cytomegalovirus exposure and HLA in healthy donors. General study points: First-cohort TCR clusters tended to co-occur in the 90 to 150 validation repertoires, a later analysis found. The study flagged about 150 TCR beta chains as cytomegalovirus-associated.

Looked up from germline, CDR1 is SNHLY and CDR2 is FYNNEI. The CDR3 has 12 residues. V lost 6 bases and J lost 8; bases outside the gene matches: 4. Data came from immunoSEQ multiplex PCR; TCRdb stores just in-frame clones and leaves some out. The sample comprises 200,000 to 300,000 clones, approximately 87% of which are singletons, and less than 3% rests with the top ten. Of note for this clone: Its antigen is unknown.

Sequenced material: PBMCs. The genes are TRBV2 and TRBJ2-1; 7 nucleotides match TRBD1. This sequence was found in a man younger than 35 in good health and CMV-seronegative. The CDR3 region has the DNA TGTGCCAGCAGCCAAGACAGGGATGAGCAGTTCTTC. Translating it yields CASSQDRDEQFF.